This passage covers 11 T cell receptor beta chains from one sample sequenced in a study of T cell responses to AZD1222 COVID-19 vaccine. The assay was immunoSEQ multiplex PCR, and TCRdb's table has in-frame clones only and misses some. Seen here are more than 110,000 clones, 88% observed once, and the top ten hold approximately 3%. Here the sequenced sample was peripheral blood, taken 28 days after the second AZD1222 dose. The receptor set was obtained from an adult who received the AZD1222 COVID-19 vaccine.

This sequence joins TRBV19 and TRBJ2-1; 8 positions match TRBD1. CDR1 and CDR2 (germline): LNHDA, SQIVND (reference sequence). CDR3 size: 15 residues. Trimming at V came to 8 bases and at J to 2 bases, leaving 8 bases not matched to a gene. CDR3 in amino acids: CASRKDRETYNEQFF. As DNA, the CDR3 is TGTGCCAGTCGAAAGGACAGGGAAACCTACAATGAGCAGTTCTTC. The variable domain in full, completed from reference TRBV19 and TRBJ2-1, reads DGGITQSPKYLFRKEGQNVTLSCEQNLNHDAMYWYRQDPGQGLRLIYYSQIVNDFQKGDIAEGYSVSREKKESFPLTVTSAQKNPTAFYLCASRKDRETYNEQFFGPGTRLTVL.

This clone was seen just once. The chain links TRBV28 to TRBJ1-1, with TRBD1 matching 9 bases. Trimming took 5 bases from V and 5 from J; bases not matched to a gene: 3. The CDR3 totals 13 residues. Germline V lookup: CDR1 MDHEN, CDR2 SYDVKM. The CDR3 DNA is TGTGCCAGCAGTCACAGGGGGCGGACTGAAGCTTTCTTT. It encodes CASSHRGRTEAFF.

A few counts support this clone. The chain has TRBV5-4 and TRBJ2-7; 9 bases are a match to TRBD2. This CDR3 comprises 18 residues. V shed 4 bases, J shed 2 bases, and the junction held 16 bases outside the gene matches. CDR1 is SGHNT, CDR2 YYREEE, per germline (reference sequence). Here the CDR3 DNA reads TGTGCCAGCAGCCCCAGGAACCTCGTGGCGGGAGGGGCCTACGAGCAGTACTTC. This sequence encodes CASSPRNLVAGGAYEQYF.

The chain is built from TRBV7-9 and TRBJ1-6; D is ambiguous. V shed 3 bases and J shed 1 base, with 7 bases lying between them. CDR1 and CDR2 from the germline V gene are SEHNR and FQNEAQ (reference sequence). The CDR3 consists of 15 residues. CDR3 amino acids: CASSLGTSYNSPLHF. The DNA for the CDR3 is TGTGCCAGCAGCTTGGGAACATCCTATAATTCACCCCTCCACTTT.

Written as DNA, the CDR3 is TGTGCCAGCAGTTCTACAGGGTTTCCCTACGAGCAGTACTTC. Its protein product is CASSSTGFPYEQYF. This chain links TRBV28 with TRBJ2-7; D is perhaps TRBD1 (6 bases). The CDR3 is 14 residues long. Germline-derived CDR1 and CDR2 are MDHEN and SYDVKM. Between the trimmed V and J ends, which lost 4 bases and 2 bases, there was a span of 12 bases.

V usage is TRBV5-1 and J usage is TRBJ1-5, with D uncertain. Germline V lookup: CDR1 SGHRS, CDR2 YFSETQ. Between the trimmed V and J ends, which lost 0 bases and 7 bases, there was a span of 8 bases. The CDR3 contains 13 residues. Here the CDR3 reads CASSLDGNQPQHF. The CDR3 DNA reads TGCGCCAGCAGCTTGGACGGGAACCAGCCCCAGCATTTT.

This clone has only a few counts. CDR3 sequence reads: CAAGGGTTVYGYTF. The CDR3 coding sequence is TGTGCCGCCGGAGGAGGTACGACCGTCTATGGCTACACCTTC. This chain uses TRBV28 with TRBJ1-2; D is uncertain. Germline assignment: CDR1 MDHEN and CDR2 SYDVKM. The CDR3 sequence is 14 residues long. V dropped 11 bases and J dropped 4 bases, with 20 bases sitting between them.

The V call is TRBV7-6, the J call TRBJ1-6, with 7 bases that match TRBD1. This CDR3 is 14 amino acids long. Germline CDR1 and CDR2: SGHVS and FNYEAQ. Trimming took 5 bases from V and 8 from J; bases not matched to a gene: 6. The CDR3 loop reads CASSQGQVDSPLHF. The CDR3 coding sequence is TGTGCCAGCAGCCAAGGACAGGTGGATTCACCCCTCCACTTT.

This rearrangement joins TRBV18 to TRBJ2-7, with D tentatively TRBD2 (5 bases). CDR1 and CDR2 from the germline V gene are KGHSH and LQKENI. CDR3 length: 12 residues. The V end lost 1 base, the J end lost 6 bases, and 7 bases lay between the germline ends. The CDR3 coding sequence is TGTGCCAGCTCACCACAAGCGGCCGAGCAGTACTTC. Its translation: CASSPQAAEQYF.

The chain couples TRBV28 to TRBJ1-1; D is unresolved. This CDR3 has 14 amino acids. Trimming pared 8 bases from V and 0 bases from J, leaving 13 bases between. Per the germline V gene, CDR1 is MDHEN and CDR2 is SYDVKM. The CDR3, as DNA: TGTGCCAGCCAAAGTGTGGGTTTGAACACTGAAGCTTTCTTT. Translating it yields CASQSVGLNTEAFF. Together with reference TRBV28 and TRBJ1-1, the CDR3 gives the full variable domain: DVKVTQSSRYLVKRTGEKVFLECVQDMDHENMFWYRQDPGLGLRLIYFSYDVKMKEKGDIPEGYSVSREKKERFSLILESASTNQTSMYLCASQSVGLNTEAFFGQGTRLTVV.

This chain joins TRBV3-1 (or the pseudogene TRBV3-2) and TRBJ2-6; D gene unclear. CDR1 is LGHDT, CDR2 YNNKEL, per germline (reference sequence). The CDR3 covers 16 residues. V lost 3 bases and J 0 bases, leaving 9 bases between the germline ends. Here the CDR3 reads CASSQHKTSGANVLTF. The CDR3, as DNA: TGTGCCAGCAGCCAGCACAAGACCTCTGGGGCCAACGTCCTGACTTTC.